The entry below gives a single T cell receptor beta chain sequence along with its context. The sample originates from a study of long-term antiretroviral therapy in people with HIV. An immunoSEQ assay, version v3.0, was performed at survey level. Profiled with immunoSEQ multiplex PCR; TCRdb holds only in-frame clones, not every one. The sample lists about 30,000 clones, under 85% occurring once. From germline, CDR1 is SGHNT and CDR2 YENEEA. V shed 5 bases and J shed 0 bases, with 16 bases lying between them. The CDR3 is 16 residues long. Sample: unsorted PBMCs, taken 3 years after starting antiretroviral therapy. This TCR came from a man aged 35 to 55 with HIV. V gene TRBV11-3 combines with J gene TRBJ1-1; no clear D. This CDR3 is CASSPEALVLNTEAFF. DNA for the CDR3: TGTGCCAGCAGCCCGGAAGCTCTAGTCCTGAACACTGAAGCTTTCTTT.